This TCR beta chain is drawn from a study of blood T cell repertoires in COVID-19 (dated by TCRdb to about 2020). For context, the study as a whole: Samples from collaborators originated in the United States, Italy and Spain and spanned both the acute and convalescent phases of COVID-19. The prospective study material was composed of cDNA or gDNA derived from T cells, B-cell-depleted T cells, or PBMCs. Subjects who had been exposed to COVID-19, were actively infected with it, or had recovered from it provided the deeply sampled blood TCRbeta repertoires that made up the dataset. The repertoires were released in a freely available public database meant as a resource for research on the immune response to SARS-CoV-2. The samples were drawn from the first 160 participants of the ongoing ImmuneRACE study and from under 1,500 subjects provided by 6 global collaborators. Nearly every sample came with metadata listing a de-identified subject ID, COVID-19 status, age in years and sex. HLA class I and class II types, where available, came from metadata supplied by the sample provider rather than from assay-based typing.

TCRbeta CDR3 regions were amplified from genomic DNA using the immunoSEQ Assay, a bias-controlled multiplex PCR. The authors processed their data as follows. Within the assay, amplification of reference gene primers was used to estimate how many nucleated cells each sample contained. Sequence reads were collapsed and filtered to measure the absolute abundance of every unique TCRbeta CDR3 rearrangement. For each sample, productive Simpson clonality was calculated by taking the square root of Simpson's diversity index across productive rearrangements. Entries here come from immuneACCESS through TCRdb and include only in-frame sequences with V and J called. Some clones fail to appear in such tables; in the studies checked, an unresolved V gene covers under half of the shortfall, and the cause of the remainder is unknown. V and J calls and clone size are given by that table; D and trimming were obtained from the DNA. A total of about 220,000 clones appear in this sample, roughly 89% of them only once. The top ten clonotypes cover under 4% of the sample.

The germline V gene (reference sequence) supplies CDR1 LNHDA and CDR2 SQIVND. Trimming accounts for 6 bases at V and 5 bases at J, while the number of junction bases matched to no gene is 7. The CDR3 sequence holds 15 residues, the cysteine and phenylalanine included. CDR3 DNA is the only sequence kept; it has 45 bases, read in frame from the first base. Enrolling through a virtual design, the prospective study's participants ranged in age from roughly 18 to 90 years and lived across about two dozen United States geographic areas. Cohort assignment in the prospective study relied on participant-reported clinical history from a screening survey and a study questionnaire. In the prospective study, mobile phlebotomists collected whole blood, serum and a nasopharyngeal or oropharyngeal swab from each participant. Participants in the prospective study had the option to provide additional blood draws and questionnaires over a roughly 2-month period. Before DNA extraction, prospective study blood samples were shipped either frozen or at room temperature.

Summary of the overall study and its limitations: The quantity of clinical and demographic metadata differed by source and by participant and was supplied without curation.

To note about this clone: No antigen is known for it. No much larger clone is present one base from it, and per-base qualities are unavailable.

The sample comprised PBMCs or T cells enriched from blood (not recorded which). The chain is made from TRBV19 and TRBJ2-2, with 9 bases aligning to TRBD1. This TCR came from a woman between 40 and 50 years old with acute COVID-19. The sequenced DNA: TGTGCCAGTAGAAGACAGGGGGACGGGACCGGGGAGCTGTTTTTT. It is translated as CASRRQGDGTGELFF.